This TCR beta chain was profiled in a study of cytomegalovirus exposure and HLA in healthy donors. General study points: 150 or so TCR beta chains were listed as cytomegalovirus-associated.

The PCR made use of 60 Vbeta and 13 Jbeta primers. The data were produced by immunoSEQ multiplex PCR, yet TCRdb's version contains in-frame clones alone and is incomplete. This sample has under 200,000 clones, with about 80% found just once. Turning to this clone: Its specificity is unknown.

The clonotype was recovered from a woman aged 30 to 39 in good health and CMV-seropositive. What was sequenced was PBMCs.

The DNA for the CDR3 is TGTGCCAGCAGGGGGCGGGGGGCCGGGAGAGACATTCAGTACTTC. Translation: CASRGRGAGRDIQYF. The chain uses TRBV6-5 and TRBJ2-4; 8 nucleotides line up with TRBD2. Losses at the gene ends were 6 bases for V and 8 bases for J; bases not matched to a gene: 12. The germline V gene encodes CDR1 MNHEY and CDR2 SVGAGI. This CDR3 spans 15 amino acids.